Below are 19 T cell receptor beta chains sequenced from a single sample in a study of shared clonotypes between healthy human individuals. Using immunoSEQ multiplex PCR, the repertoire was profiled, and TCRdb retains in-frame clones only, with some absent. The sample yields about 480,000 clones, approximately 85% seen once. Sequencing was performed on PBMCs. These receptors were taken from a woman aged 40-49 years in good health. Some clones in this sample may be carry-over from other donors' samples.

This clone was observed a few times. V and J are TRBV7-2 and TRBJ1-2, with D perhaps TRBD1 (5 bases). The CDR3 length is 15 residues. CDR1 and CDR2 from the germline V gene are SGHTA and FQGNSA. V was shortened by 5 bases and J by 5 bases, with 18 bases between the two germline ends. The CDR3 DNA sequence: TGTGCCAGCAGCCCCAGGGACGGAGGAATTTATGGCTACACCTTC. Translation gives CASSPRDGGIYGYTF.

V usage is TRBV27 and J usage is TRBJ2-7; D unclear. The germline V gene has CDR1 MNHEY and CDR2 SMNVEV (reference sequence). This CDR3 spans 12 amino acids. Trimming stripped 5 bases from V and 5 bases from J, with 10 bases between. In nucleotides, the CDR3 is TGTGCCAGCAGTATAACGGGCGACGAGCAGTACTTC. Its translation is CASSITGDEQYF.

This sequence joins TRBV9 and TRBJ2-1; D could derive from TRBD1 or TRBD2 (6 bases each). The V gene lost 0 bases and the J gene lost 0 bases, with 13 bases spanning the gap. The CDR3 length is 17 residues. Germline V gene lookup returns CDR1 SGDLS and CDR2 YYNGEE. CDR3 protein: CASSVDVGGLSYNEQFF. The CDR3, as DNA: TGTGCCAGCAGCGTAGACGTCGGGGGCCTCTCCTACAATGAGCAGTTCTTC.

The V call is TRBV5-1, the J call TRBJ2-7; a possible D gene is TRBD1 (6 bases). The ends were cut back, 2 bases at V and 2 bases at J, with 8 bases in the middle. Looked up from germline, CDR1 is SGHRS and CDR2 is YFSETQ. This CDR3 is 13 amino acids long. The CDR3 nucleotides are TGCGCCAGCAGCTTAGGGGGTCCCTACGAGCAGTACTTC. It specifies CASSLGGPYEQYF.

The V call is TRBV2, the J call TRBJ2-5; 15 bases fit TRBD2. V shed 3 bases, J shed 3 bases, and the junction held 5 bases outside the gene matches. CDR1 and CDR2 (germline): SNHLY, FYNNEI. This CDR3 has 17 amino acids. CDR3 coding DNA: TGTGCCAGCAGTGACGGACTAGCGGGAGGGCCCGAAGAGACCCAGTACTTC. Amino acid sequence: CASSDGLAGGPEETQYF. Full variable domain (missing parts from reference TRBV2 and TRBJ2-5): EPEVTQTPSHQVTQMGQEVILRCVPISNHLYFYWYRQILGQKVEFLVSFYNNEISEKSEIFDDQFSVERPDGSNFTLKIRSTKLEDSAMYFCASSDGLAGGPEETQYFGPGTRLLVL.

This sequence joins TRBV30 and TRBJ2-7; D is perhaps TRBD2 (5 bases). Trimming shortened V by 0 bases and J by 2 bases, and 17 bases separated the two germline ends. Germline V gene lookup returns CDR1 GTSNPN and CDR2 SVGIG (reference sequence). The CDR3 consists of 16 residues. As DNA, the CDR3 is TGTGCCTGGAGTGTGGGAGACCCCATAATTCCCTACGAGCAGTACTTC. This encodes CAWSVGDPIIPYEQYF.

CDR3 in amino acids: CASSLAGGFGNEKLFF. Here the CDR3 DNA reads TGTGCCAGCAGCTTAGCCGGTGGGTTCGGTAATGAAAAACTGTTTTTT. The chain uses TRBV7-8 and TRBJ1-4; the D is unclear. The V gene's germline CDR1 is SGHVS and CDR2 FQNEAQ. Trimming took off 0 bases at V and 4 bases at J, with 12 bases between the two ends. CDR3 size: 16 residues.

The chain carries TRBV29-1 and TRBJ2-7; 7 nucleotides align to TRBD1. The CDR3 runs to 12 residues. The trim removed 5 bases at V and 7 bases at J, leaving 8 bases unmatched. Germline V gene sequence: CDR1 SQVTM, CDR2 ANQGSEA. The CDR3 DNA reads as TGCAGCGTTCCGACAGGGCATAGGGAGCAGTACTTC. This translates into CSVPTGHREQYF.

The chain couples TRBV10-1 to TRBJ2-7, with D possibly being TRBD1 (6 bases). V lost 5 bases and J lost 0, with 14 bases in between. The CDR3 contains 15 residues. Per germline, CDR1 WNHNN and CDR2 SYGVQD (reference sequence). CDR3 in DNA: TGCGCCAGCAGTATGAGACAGGTGAGCTCCTACGAGCAGTACTTC. This sequence encodes CASSMRQVSSYEQYF.

V gene TRBV5-1 combines with J gene TRBJ1-5; D call uncertain. CDR3 size: 13 residues. CDR1 and CDR2 (germline): SGHRS, YFSETQ. V lost 4 bases and J 2 bases, leaving 7 bases between the germline ends. CDR3 loop: CASSMDGNQPQHF. The CDR3 DNA is TGCGCCAGCAGCATGGACGGCAATCAGCCCCAGCATTTT.

The chain recombines TRBV5-1 with TRBJ1-1, with D maybe TRBD1 (6 bases). With 1 base removed from V and 1 base from J, the gap between germline ends came to 11 bases. Germline values: CDR1 SGHRS, CDR2 YFSETQ. The CDR3 covers 15 residues. CDR3 nucleotide sequence: TGCGCCAGCAGCTTGCGGCAGGGGCAGAACACTGAAGCTTTCTTT. This translates into CASSLRQGQNTEAFF.

The chain carries TRBV4-1 and TRBJ2-7; TRBD2 might be the D (6 bases). V dropped 4 bases and J dropped 3 bases, with 19 bases sitting between them. The CDR3 contains 16 residues. Germline V gene data show CDR1 as MGHRA and CDR2 as YSYEKL. CDR3 residues: CASSRSTAGQGYEQYF. The CDR3 coding sequence is TGCGCCAGCAGCCGCTCAACTGCGGGGCAGGGCTACGAGCAGTACTTC.

The V gene is TRBV4-3, the J gene TRBJ1-2; D gene uncertain. Trimming removed 0 bases at V and 7 bases at J, with 15 bases between. In germline, CDR1 is LGHNA, CDR2 YSLEER. The CDR3 extends over 15 amino acids. The chain's CDR3 is CASSQDFRGGGGYTF. The DNA for the CDR3 is TGCGCCAGCAGCCAAGATTTTCGGGGTGGAGGTGGCTACACCTTC.

This clone has only a few counts. The rearrangement links TRBV18 to TRBJ1-5; D gene unclear. The CDR3 has 14 residues. Germline V gene data show CDR1 as KGHSH and CDR2 as LQKENI. The ends were cut back, 2 bases at V and 0 bases at J, with 5 bases in the middle. CDR3 amino acids: CASSPNPSNQPQHF. CDR3 nucleotide sequence: TGTGCCAGCTCACCAAATCCTAGCAATCAGCCCCAGCATTTT.

The genes are TRBV7-3 and TRBJ2-3; D possibly matches TRBD1 or TRBD2 (5 bases each). CDR1 is SGHTA and CDR2 is FQGTGA in the germline V gene. This CDR3 comprises 20 residues. Trimming took 5 bases from V and 2 from J, leaving 29 bases between them. The CDR3 is CASSRHNRHGADSFTDTQYF. In DNA, the CDR3 is TGTGCCAGCAGCCGCCACAACCGACACGGGGCAGATAGTTTCACAGATACGCAGTATTTT.

The V call is TRBV7-3, the J call TRBJ2-1; 11 bases align to TRBD2. Germline V lookup: CDR1 SGHTA, CDR2 FQGTGA. The CDR3 loop spans 20 amino acids. The ends lost 4 bases at V and 0 bases at J; junction bases unmatched: 14. The CDR3, as DNA: TGTGCCAGCAGCTCGCAGACTAGCGGGAAACCATGGAGCTCCTACAATGAGCAGTTCTTC. This sequence encodes CASSSQTSGKPWSSYNEQFF.

In this sample, this clone turned up once. The rearrangement joins TRBV7-2 to TRBJ2-5; 8 bases map to TRBD2. The CDR3 is made up of 17 amino acids. Trimming cost V 3 bases and J 0 bases; bases outside gene matches: 9. Germline V gives CDR1 SGHTA, CDR2 FQGNSA. For the CDR3, the DNA is TGTGCCAGCAGCTTGGGGACCGGCGGGAGGTACCAAGAGACCCAGTACTTC. Its translation: CASSLGTGGRYQETQYF.

V and J are TRBV9 and TRBJ1-4, with D possibly matching TRBD1 (6 bases). This CDR3 comprises 15 residues. Trimming removed 7 bases at V and 2 bases at J, with 15 bases between. The germline CDR1 and CDR2 sequences are SGDLS and YYNGEE. The CDR3 is CASSSGAFTNEKLFF. Written as DNA, the CDR3 is TGTGCCAGCTCTTCGGGGGCCTTTACTAATGAAAAACTGTTTTTT.

CDR3 amino acids: CASSVGRGHGYEQYF. For the CDR3, the DNA is TGTGCCAGCAGCGTAGGCAGGGGGCATGGTTACGAGCAGTACTTC. The chain recombines TRBV9 with TRBJ2-7; the match to TRBD1 covers 8 bases. The CDR3 runs 15 residues. Germline V gene lookup returns CDR1 SGDLS and CDR2 YYNGEE. V gave up 0 bases and J gave up 4 bases; unmatched junction bases: 6.